The 16 T cell receptor beta chains reported below all come from one sample, sequenced in a study of cytomegalovirus exposure and HLA in healthy donors. The PCR used 60 Vbeta and 13 Jbeta primers. Profiled with immunoSEQ multiplex PCR; TCRdb holds only in-frame clones, not every one. The sample includes 150,000 or so clones, over 60% of them seen just once. Sequencing was carried out using PBMCs. These receptors originate from a male donor in good health and CMV-seronegative.

This clone was recorded once. Other DNA sequences in this specimen translate into the identical CDR3. The chain has TRBV5-1 and TRBJ2-3; D call uncertain. In germline, CDR1 is SGHRS, CDR2 YFSETQ. This CDR3 is 14 amino acids long. V was shortened by 0 bases and J by 0 bases, with 5 bases between the two germline ends. The CDR3 protein is CASSLGGSTDTQYF. CDR3 coding DNA: TGCGCCAGCAGCTTGGGCGGAAGCACAGATACGCAGTATTTT. The full variable domain, in which reference TRBV5-1 and TRBJ2-3 provide the parts outside the CDR3, is KAGVTQTPRYLIKTRGQQVTLSCSPISGHRSVSWYQQTPGQGLQFLFEYFSETQRNKGNFPGRFSGRQFSNSRSEMNVSTLELGDSALYLCASSLGGSTDTQYFGPGTRLTVL.

A word on this clone: The germline gene is not matched at one end of the junction; a read error may be the cause. This CDR3 is also generated by other DNA sequences in the sample. V is TRBV5-4 and J is TRBJ1-1, with D unclear. The germline V gene has CDR1 SGHNT and CDR2 YYREEE (reference sequence). The CDR3 totals 13 residues. The CDR3 loop reads CASRRESSTEAFF. In nucleotides, the CDR3 is TGCGCCAGCAGAAGGGAGTCGAGCACTGAAGCTTTCTTT.

The chain is built from TRBV5-8 and TRBJ1-5; D might be TRBD1 (6 bases). Germline CDR1 is SGHTS and CDR2 is YDEGEE. V lost 8 bases and J 5 bases, leaving 14 bases between the germline ends. The CDR3 is 13 amino acids. The CDR3 coding sequence is TGTGCCAGTAGCCGGGACAAGTATCAGCCCCAGCATTTT. Translation gives CASSRDKYQPQHF.

The chain uses TRBV6-4 and TRBJ1-1; D possibly corresponds to TRBD1 (5 bases). The CDR3 sequence is 14 residues long. Germline CDR1 reads MRHNA; CDR2 reads SNTAGT. Trimming shortened V by 4 bases and J by 3 bases, and 12 bases separated the two germline ends. CDR3 nucleotides: TGTGCCAGCAGTGCTTCGGGGGAAGACACTGAAGCTTTCTTT. It yields the protein CASSASGEDTEAFF.

The gene calls are TRBV30 and TRBJ2-7; D possibly corresponds to TRBD1 (5 bases). The V end was cut by 5 bases, the J end by 4 bases, with 15 bases between. This CDR3 is 13 amino acids long. Germline-derived CDR1 and CDR2 are GTSNPN and SVGIG (reference sequence). The CDR3: CAWQSRQRYEQYF. CDR3 nucleotides: TGTGCCTGGCAATCTAGACAGAGATACGAGCAGTACTTC.

The rearrangement joins TRBV19 to TRBJ1-1, with TRBD1 matching over 8 bases. The length of the CDR3 is 14 residues. V was pared by 3 bases and J by 4 bases, with 4 bases of the junction left unmatched. Germline CDR1 is LNHDA and CDR2 is SQIVND (reference sequence). CDR3 in DNA: TGTGCCAGTAGTATTCTCACAGGGGGCACTGAAGCTTTCTTT. Amino acids: CASSILTGGTEAFF.

This chain uses TRBV18 with TRBJ1-5; perhaps TRBD1 as D (5 bases). From germline, CDR1 is KGHSH and CDR2 LQKENI. This CDR3 is built from 15 residues. V dropped 3 bases and J dropped 5 bases, with 14 bases sitting between them. CDR3 amino acids: CASSPPWGGDQPQHF. The CDR3 DNA is TGTGCCAGCTCACCCCCTTGGGGGGGGGATCAGCCCCAGCATTTT. Drawing the rest from reference TRBV18 and TRBJ1-5, the complete variable domain is NAGVMQNPRHLVRRRGQEARLRCSPMKGHSHVYWYRQLPEEGLKFMVYLQKENIIDESGMPKERFSAEFPKEGPSILRIQQVVRGDSAAYFCASSPPWGGDQPQHFGDGTRLSIL.

This clone was recorded only once. The rearrangement uses TRBV9 and TRBJ2-1; 11 bases match TRBD2. Germline trimming cut 4 bases from V and 6 bases from J; bases unmatched to any gene: 6. Germline V lookup: CDR1 SGDLS, CDR2 YYNGEE. The CDR3 runs to 15 residues. CDR3 region: CASSSTGTSGNEQFF. The CDR3 nucleotides read TGTGCCAGCAGCTCTACGGGGACTAGCGGCAATGAGCAGTTCTTC.

A few counts support this clone. The CDR3 coding sequence is TGTGCCAGCAGCCAAAATTTGGGGACAGGGTACAATGAGCAGTTCTTC. It encodes CASSQNLGTGYNEQFF. The J gene is TRBJ2-1, the V gene TRBV4-2; 9 bases are shared with TRBD1. V lost 2 bases and J lost 4; bases outside the gene matches: 6. Per germline, CDR1 LGHNA and CDR2 YNFKEQ. CDR3 size: 16 residues.

This chain uses TRBV19 with TRBJ1-1; D may be TRBD1 (5 bases). This CDR3 has 13 amino acids. The V gene lost 3 bases and the J gene lost 1 base, with 6 bases spanning the gap. Germline values: CDR1 LNHDA, CDR2 SQIVND (reference sequence). The CDR3 is CASSMTENTEAFF. The DNA for the CDR3 is TGTGCCAGTAGTATGACAGAGAACACTGAAGCTTTCTTT.

This sequence joins TRBV10-3 and TRBJ1-5; 10 nucleotides line up with TRBD1. Per the germline V gene, CDR1 is ENHRY and CDR2 is SYGVKD. The CDR3 runs 15 residues. The V segment lost 3 bases and the J segment 6 bases; nucleotides outside the gene matches: 5. The CDR3 reads CAISDPGTGVQPQHF. The CDR3 DNA sequence: TGTGCCATCAGTGACCCCGGGACAGGGGTTCAGCCCCAGCATTTT.

To note about this clone: Germline and junction disagree at one end, which may indicate a read error. The chain links TRBV30 to TRBJ1-4, with 8 bases that match TRBD1. The CDR3 is made up of 15 amino acids. Germline V gene sequence: CDR1 GTSNPN, CDR2 SVGIG (reference sequence). In nucleotides, the CDR3 is TGTGCCTGGAGTTTAGGACAGGGTAGGAATGGAAAACTGTTTTTT. The encoded protein is CAWSLGQGRNGKLFF.

J is TRBJ2-3 and V is TRBV4-3, with 8 nucleotides matching TRBD1. The CDR3 is 16 amino acids. The J segment lost 2 bases and the V segment lost 4 bases, leaving 8 bases of the junction unmatched. CDR1 LGHNA and CDR2 YSLEER come from the germline V gene. CDR3 protein: CASSREPRGHTDTQYF. CDR3 bases: TGCGCCAGCAGCCGAGAACCCAGGGGGCACACAGATACGCAGTATTTT.

The rearrangement joins TRBV7-9 to TRBJ2-5; 11 bases agree with TRBD2. From germline, CDR1 is SEHNR and CDR2 FQNEAQ (reference sequence). Trimming removed 6 bases from V and 11 bases from J; junction bases left unmatched: 14. CDR3 length: 15 residues. DNA of the CDR3: TGTGCCAGCAGATCGACTAGCGGGACTCCTCTAGAGCAGTACTTC. Translation gives CASRSTSGTPLEQYF.

J is TRBJ1-1 and V is TRBV7-9; 11 bases are shared with TRBD1. The CDR3 covers 15 residues. V dropped 3 bases and J dropped 10; count of bases not matched to a gene: 10. Germline V gene data show CDR1 as SEHNR and CDR2 as FQNEAQ (reference sequence). CDR3 region: CASSFYGTGGFIAFF. For the CDR3, the DNA is TGTGCCAGCAGCTTCTACGGGACAGGGGGTTTCATAGCTTTCTTT.

Here the CDR3 reads CASSYSLAGAPYEQYF. As DNA, the CDR3 is TGTGCCAGCAGTTACTCGTTGGCGGGGGCCCCCTACGAGCAGTACTTC. The chain links TRBV6-6 to TRBJ2-7; TRBD2 might be the D (7 bases). The CDR3 runs 16 residues. CDR1 MNHNY and CDR2 SVGAGI come from the germline V gene (reference sequence). Trimming left V 0 bases short and J 2 bases short, with 14 bases between.